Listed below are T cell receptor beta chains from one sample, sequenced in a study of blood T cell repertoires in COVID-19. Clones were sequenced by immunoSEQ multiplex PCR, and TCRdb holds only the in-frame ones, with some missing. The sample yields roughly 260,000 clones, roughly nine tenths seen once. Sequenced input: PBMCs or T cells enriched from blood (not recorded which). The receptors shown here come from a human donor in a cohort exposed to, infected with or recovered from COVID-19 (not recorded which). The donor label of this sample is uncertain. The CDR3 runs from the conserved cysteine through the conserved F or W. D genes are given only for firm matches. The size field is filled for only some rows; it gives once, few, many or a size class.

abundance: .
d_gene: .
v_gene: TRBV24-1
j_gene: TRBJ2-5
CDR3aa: CATSDSQPSGLFQETQYF
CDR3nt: TGTGCCACCAGTGATTCCCAACCGTCGGGGTTATTTCAAGAGACCCAGTACTTC

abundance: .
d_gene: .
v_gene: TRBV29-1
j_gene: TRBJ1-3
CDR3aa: CSVLGTFSGNTIYF
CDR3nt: TGCAGCGTTCTCGGGACTTTCTCTGGAAACACCATATATTTT

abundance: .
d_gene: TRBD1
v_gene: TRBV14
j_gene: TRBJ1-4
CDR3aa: CASSQIWTGGLATNEKLFF
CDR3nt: TGTGCCAGCAGCCAAATTTGGACAGGGGGCCTTGCAACTAATGAAAAACTGTTTTTT

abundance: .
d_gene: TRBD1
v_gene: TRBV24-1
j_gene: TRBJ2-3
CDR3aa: CATSDGGAGGKFADTQYF
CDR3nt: TGTGCCACCAGTGATGGAGGGGCAGGGGGCAAGTTCGCAGATACGCAGTATTTT

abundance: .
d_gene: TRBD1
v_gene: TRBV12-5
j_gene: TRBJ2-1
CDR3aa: CASGFPPSETGAYNEQFF
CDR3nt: TGTGCTAGTGGTTTCCCACCCTCCGAGACAGGGGCTTACAATGAGCAGTTCTTC

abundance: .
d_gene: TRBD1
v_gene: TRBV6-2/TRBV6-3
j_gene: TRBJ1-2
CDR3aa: CASSRDRMWKRSGYTF
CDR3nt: TGTGCCAGCAGCAGGGACAGGATGTGGAAGAGGTCGGGCTACACCTTC

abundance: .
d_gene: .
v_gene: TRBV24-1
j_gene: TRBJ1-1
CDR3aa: CATSSQEGTEAFF
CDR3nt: TGTGCCACCAGTTCCCAGGAAGGTACTGAAGCTTTCTTT

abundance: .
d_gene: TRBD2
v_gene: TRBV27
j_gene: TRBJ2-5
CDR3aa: CASRGLAGEETQYF
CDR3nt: TGTGCCAGCAGGGGACTAGCGGGGGAAGAGACCCAGTACTTC

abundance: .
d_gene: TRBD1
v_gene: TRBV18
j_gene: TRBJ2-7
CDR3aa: CASSPPTGGSYEQYF
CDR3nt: TGTGCCAGCTCACCACCGACAGGGGGCAGCTACGAGCAGTACTTC

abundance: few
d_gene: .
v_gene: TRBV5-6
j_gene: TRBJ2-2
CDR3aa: CASATRTPGTPTGELFF
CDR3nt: TGTGCCAGCGCAACCCGAACTCCAGGGACACCCACCGGGGAGCTGTTTTTT

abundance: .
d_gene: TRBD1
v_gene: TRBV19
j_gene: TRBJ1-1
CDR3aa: CASSNRGAEAFF
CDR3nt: TGTGCCAGTAGTAACAGGGGGGCTGAAGCTTTCTTT

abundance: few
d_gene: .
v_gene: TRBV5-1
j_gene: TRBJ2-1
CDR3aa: CASSPEREGQFF
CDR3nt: TGCGCCAGCAGCCCAGAACGGGAAGGGCAGTTCTTC

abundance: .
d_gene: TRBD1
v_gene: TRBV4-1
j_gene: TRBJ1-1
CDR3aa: CASRGQGDTEAFF
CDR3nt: TGCGCCAGCCGCGGACAGGGAGACACTGAAGCTTTCTTT

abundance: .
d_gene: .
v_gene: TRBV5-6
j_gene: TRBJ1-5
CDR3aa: CASSLGQTGQPQHF
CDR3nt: TGTGCCAGCAGCTTGGGTCAAACCGGGCAGCCCCAGCATTTT

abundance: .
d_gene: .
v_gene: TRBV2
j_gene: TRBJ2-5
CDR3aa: CASSEDPTVYQETQYF
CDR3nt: TGTGCCAGCAGTGAAGATCCGACAGTCTACCAAGAGACCCAGTACTTC

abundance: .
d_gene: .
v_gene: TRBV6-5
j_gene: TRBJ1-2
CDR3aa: CASSYSSGVPNYGYTF
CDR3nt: TGTGCCAGCAGTTACTCTTCAGGGGTCCCCAACTATGGCTACACCTTC

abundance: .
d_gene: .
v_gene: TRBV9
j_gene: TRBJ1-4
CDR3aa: CASSNRGNNEKLFF
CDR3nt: TGTGCCAGCAGCAACCGGGGGAATAATGAAAAACTGTTTTTT

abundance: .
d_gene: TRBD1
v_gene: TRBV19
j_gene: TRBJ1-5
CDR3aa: CASSTGQGWNQPQHF
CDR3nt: TGTGCCAGTAGTACCGGACAGGGGTGGAATCAGCCCCAGCATTTT

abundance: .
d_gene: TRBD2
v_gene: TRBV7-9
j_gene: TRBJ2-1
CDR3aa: CASVARGGKDEQFF
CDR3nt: TGTGCCAGCGTCGCCCGGGGGGGAAAGGATGAGCAGTTCTTC

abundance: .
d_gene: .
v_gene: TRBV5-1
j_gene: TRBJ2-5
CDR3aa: CASRSDRGAEVSLQETQYF
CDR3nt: TGCGCCAGCAGATCAGACCGGGGGGCAGAGGTTTCCCTCCAAGAGACCCAGTACTTC

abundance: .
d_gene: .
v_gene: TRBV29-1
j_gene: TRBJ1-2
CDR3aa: CSVWVGQWEYGYTF
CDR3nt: TGCAGCGTTTGGGTTGGGCAGTGGGAGTATGGCTACACCTTC

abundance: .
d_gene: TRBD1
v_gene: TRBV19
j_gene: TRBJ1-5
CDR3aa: CASSIYRGYQPQHF
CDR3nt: TGTGCCAGTAGTATCTACAGGGGGTATCAGCCCCAGCATTTT

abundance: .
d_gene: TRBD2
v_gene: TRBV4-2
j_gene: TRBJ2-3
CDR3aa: CASSHLSTGGGTDTQYF
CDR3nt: TGTGCCAGCAGCCATCTCTCTACCGGGGGGGGCACAGATACGCAGTATTTT

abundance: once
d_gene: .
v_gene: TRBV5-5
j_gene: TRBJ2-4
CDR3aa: CASIEIPEAVNIQYF
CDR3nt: TGTGCCAGCATCGAAATTCCCGAGGCGGTAAACATTCAGTACTTC

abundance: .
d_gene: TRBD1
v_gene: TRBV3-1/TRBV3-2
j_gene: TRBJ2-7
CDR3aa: CASSQDNWRDRGHEQYF
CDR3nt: TGTGCCAGCAGCCAAGATAATTGGCGGGACAGGGGCCACGAGCAGTACTTC

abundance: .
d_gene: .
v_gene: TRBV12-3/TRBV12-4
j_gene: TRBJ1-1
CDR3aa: CASSLGDRASLF
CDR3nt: TGTGCCAGCAGTTTAGGAGACAGAGCAAGCCTTTTT